This T cell receptor beta chain was sequenced for a study of blood T cell repertoires in COVID-19. On the study more broadly: Samples representing acute and convalescent COVID-19 were sourced from the United States, Italy and Spain. PBMCs, B-cell-depleted T cells, or T cells provided the cDNA or gDNA that made up the material.

V was pared by 5 bases and J by 8 bases, with 11 bases of the junction left unmatched. From germline, CDR1 is SGHNT and CDR2 YENEEA. This CDR3 has 17 residues. As processed by the authors: Reference gene primers were amplified, and this amplification served to estimate nucleated cell counts. Profiling relied on immunoSEQ multiplex PCR, and the TCRdb table lists in-frame clones only, not all of them. Clone size and V and J calls were adopted from that table, with D and trimming inferred from the DNA. The sample records roughly 70,000 clones, 70% to 90% being singletons. This TCR derives from a woman older than 75 with active COVID-19. V gene TRBV11-3 combines with J gene TRBJ2-1; 14 bases fit TRBD2. Sequenced input: peripheral blood. The CDR3 protein is CASSAGLAGGPGDEQFF. CDR3 DNA: TGTGCCAGCAGCGCCGGACTAGCGGGAGGCCCGGGGGATGAGCAGTTCTTC.